This T cell receptor (beta chain) was sequenced during a study of blood T cells in healthy people across ages. Overall study findings and caveats: Long-lived donors carried more naive CD4+ cells and greater diversity than aged donors.

A few counts support this clonotype. Its antigen is unknown. Using a J-beta primer mix together with a sample-barcoded 5' primer, a second PCR was run for 7 to 11 cycles. Each cDNA molecule was tagged by a template-switch adaptor with 12 random nucleotides. A single record per CDR3 protein comes from TCRdb applying MiXCR to the 5' RACE reads. The sample carries about 730,000 distinct CDR3 sequences, approximately 43% recorded once. This clonotype was sampled from a woman aged 60-75 years in good health. Source material: blood.

This CDR3 reads CSFPRKGGRTDTQYF. The CDR3 region has the DNA TGCAGCTTCCCTCGGAAGGGGGGGAGGACAGATACGCAGTATTTT. The chain is built from TRBV29-1 and TRBJ2-3, with D possibly matching TRBD2 (7 bases). V dropped 8 bases and J dropped 3 bases, with 21 bases sitting between them. Germline CDR1 reads SQVTM; CDR2 reads ANQGSEA. The CDR3 covers 15 residues.